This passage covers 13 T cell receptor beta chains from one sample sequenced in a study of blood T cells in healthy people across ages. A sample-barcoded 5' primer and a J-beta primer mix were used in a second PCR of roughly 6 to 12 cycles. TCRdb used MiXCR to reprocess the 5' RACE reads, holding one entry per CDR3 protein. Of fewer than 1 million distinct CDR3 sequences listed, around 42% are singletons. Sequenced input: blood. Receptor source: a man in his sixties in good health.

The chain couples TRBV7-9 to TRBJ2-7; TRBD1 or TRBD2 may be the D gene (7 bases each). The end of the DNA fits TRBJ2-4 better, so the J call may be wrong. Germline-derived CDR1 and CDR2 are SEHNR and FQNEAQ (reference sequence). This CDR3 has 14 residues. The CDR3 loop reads CASRPSAGGDIQYF. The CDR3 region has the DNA TGTGCCAGCAGACCCTCGGCAGGGGGGGACATTCAGTACTTC.

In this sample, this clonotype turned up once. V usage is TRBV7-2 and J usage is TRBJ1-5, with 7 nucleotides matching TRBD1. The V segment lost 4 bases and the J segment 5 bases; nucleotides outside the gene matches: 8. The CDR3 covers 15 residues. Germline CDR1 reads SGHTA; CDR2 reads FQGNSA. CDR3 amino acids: CASSSTGTVDQPQHF. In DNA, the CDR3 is TGTGCCAGCAGCTCAACCGGGACAGTAGATCAGCCCCAGCATTTT. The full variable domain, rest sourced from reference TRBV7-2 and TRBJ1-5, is GAGVSQSPSNKVTEKGKDVELRCDPISGHTALYWYRQSLGQGLEFLIYFQGNSAPDKSGLPSDRFSAERTGGSVSTLTIQRTQQEDSAVYLCASSSTGTVDQPQHFGDGTRLSIL.

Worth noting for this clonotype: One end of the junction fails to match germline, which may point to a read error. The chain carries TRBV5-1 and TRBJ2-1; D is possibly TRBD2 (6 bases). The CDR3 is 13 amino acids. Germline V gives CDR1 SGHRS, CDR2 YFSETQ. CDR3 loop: CASNLLGGREQFF. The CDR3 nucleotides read TGCGCCAGCAACTTGCTCGGGGGACGGGAGCAGTTCTTC.

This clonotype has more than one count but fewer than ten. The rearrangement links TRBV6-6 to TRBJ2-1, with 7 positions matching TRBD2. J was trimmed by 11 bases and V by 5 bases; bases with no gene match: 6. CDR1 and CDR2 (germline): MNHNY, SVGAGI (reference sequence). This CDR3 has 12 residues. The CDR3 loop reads CASSTGTTKQFF. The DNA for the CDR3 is TGTGCCAGCAGTACCGGGACTACCAAGCAGTTCTTC.

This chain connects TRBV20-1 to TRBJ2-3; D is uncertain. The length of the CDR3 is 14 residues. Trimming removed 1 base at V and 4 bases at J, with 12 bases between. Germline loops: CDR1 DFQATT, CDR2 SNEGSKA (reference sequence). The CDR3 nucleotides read TGCAGTGCTAGAGGACCCCGCCCCCCAGATACGCAGTATTTT. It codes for CSARGPRPPDTQYF.

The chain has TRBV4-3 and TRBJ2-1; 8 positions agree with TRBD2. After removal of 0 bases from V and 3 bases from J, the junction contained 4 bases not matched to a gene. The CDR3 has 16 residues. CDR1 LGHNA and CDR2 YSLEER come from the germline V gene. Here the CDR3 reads CASSQDWSGGYNEQFF. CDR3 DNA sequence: TGCGCCAGCAGCCAAGATTGGAGCGGGGGCTACAATGAGCAGTTCTTC.

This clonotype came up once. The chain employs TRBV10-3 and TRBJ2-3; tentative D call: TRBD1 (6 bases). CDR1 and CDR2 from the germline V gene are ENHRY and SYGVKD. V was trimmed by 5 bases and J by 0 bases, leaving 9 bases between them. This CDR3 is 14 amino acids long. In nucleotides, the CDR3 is TGTGCCATCAGTAAGAGGGGGAGCACAGATACGCAGTATTTT. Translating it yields CAISKRGSTDTQYF.

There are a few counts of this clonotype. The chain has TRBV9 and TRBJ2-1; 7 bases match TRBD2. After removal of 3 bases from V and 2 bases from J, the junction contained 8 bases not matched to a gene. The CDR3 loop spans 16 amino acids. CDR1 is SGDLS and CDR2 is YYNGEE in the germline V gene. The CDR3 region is CASSEGPGLTYNEQFF. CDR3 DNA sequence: TGTGCCAGCAGCGAGGGACCGGGACTAACCTACAATGAGCAGTTCTTC.

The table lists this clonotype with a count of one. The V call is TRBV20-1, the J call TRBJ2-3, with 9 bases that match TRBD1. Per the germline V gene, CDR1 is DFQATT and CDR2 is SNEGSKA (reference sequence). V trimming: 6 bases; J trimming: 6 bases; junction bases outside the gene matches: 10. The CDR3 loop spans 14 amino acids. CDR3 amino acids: CSADGTGIHDTQYF. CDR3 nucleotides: TGCAGTGCAGACGGGACAGGGATCCACGATACGCAGTATTTT.

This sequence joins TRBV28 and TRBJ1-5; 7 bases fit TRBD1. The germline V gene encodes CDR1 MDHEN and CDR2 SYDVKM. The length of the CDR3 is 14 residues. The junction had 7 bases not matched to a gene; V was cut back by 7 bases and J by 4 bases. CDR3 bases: TGTGCCAGCACCCATGGACAGGTAAATCAGCCCCAGCATTTT. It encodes CASTHGQVNQPQHF. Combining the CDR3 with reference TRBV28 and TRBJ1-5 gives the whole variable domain DVKVTQSSRYLVKRTGEKVFLECVQDMDHENMFWYRQDPGLGLRLIYFSYDVKMKEKGDIPEGYSVSREKKERFSLILESASTNQTSMYLCASTHGQVNQPQHFGDGTRLSIL.

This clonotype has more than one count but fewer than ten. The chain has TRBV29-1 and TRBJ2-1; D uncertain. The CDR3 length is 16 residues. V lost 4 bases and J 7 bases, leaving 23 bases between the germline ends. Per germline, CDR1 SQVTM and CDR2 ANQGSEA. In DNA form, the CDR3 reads TGCAGCGTTGTTGTGTTGGCCCAAATTTCCCTAAATGAGCAGTTCTTC. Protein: CSVVVLAQISLNEQFF.

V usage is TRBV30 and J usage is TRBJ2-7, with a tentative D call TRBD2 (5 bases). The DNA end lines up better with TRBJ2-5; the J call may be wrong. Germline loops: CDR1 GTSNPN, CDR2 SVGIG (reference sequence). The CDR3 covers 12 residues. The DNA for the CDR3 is TGTGCCTGGAGTGCCGACGGAGGGACCCAGTACTTC. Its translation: CAWSADGGTQYF.

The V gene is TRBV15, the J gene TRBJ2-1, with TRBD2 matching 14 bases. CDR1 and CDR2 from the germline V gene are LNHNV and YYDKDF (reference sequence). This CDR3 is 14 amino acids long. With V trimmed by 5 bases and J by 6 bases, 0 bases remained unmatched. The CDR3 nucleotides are TGTGCCACCAGCGGGACTAGCGGGGGCAATGAGCAGTTCTTC. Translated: CATSGTSGGNEQFF.